This T cell receptor (beta chain) was profiled in a study of T cell responses to AZD1222 COVID-19 vaccine. Points from the study as a whole: Vaccination with two AZD1222 doses was followed by a rise in Spike-specific TCR breadth and depth.

TCRdb keeps only in-frame clones here, not all; method: immunoSEQ multiplex PCR. The sample yields some 55,000 clones, more than 80% seen once. Germline lookup yields CDR1 SGHTA and CDR2 FQGNSA. This CDR3 contains 14 residues. The ends were cut back, 7 bases at V and 5 bases at J, with 17 bases in the middle. Worth noting for this clone: Antigen unknown.

V and J are TRBV7-2 and TRBJ1-1; unclear D gene. The source is an adult in good health. Material: peripheral blood, obtained on day 0 of AZD1222 vaccination. CDR3: CASIAGGRRTEAFF. In DNA, the CDR3 is TGTGCCAGCATCGCGGGAGGAAGAAGGACTGAAGCTTTCTTT.